The rows below give T cell receptor beta chains drawn from one sample of a study of T-cell reconstitution after alpha-beta-depleted transplantation in children. TCRdb used MiXCR to reprocess the PCR reads, holding one entry per CDR3 protein. The table has some 490,000 distinct CDR3 sequences, around 13% seen once; the top ten hold 5% to 6%. The source was PBMCs from the stem cell graft donor, collected from the stem cell graft. The receptors were sampled from a human donor who donated a stem cell graft to a child with combined immunodeficiency. CDR3s include the opening cysteine and the closing phenylalanine or tryptophan. A D gene is named only where the DNA matches it firmly. The size of a clone is reported for some rows only, either as once, few or many, or as a class for expanded clones.

D	V	J	size	DNA	CDR3
.	TRBV12-3/TRBV12-4	TRBJ2-3	many	TGTGCCAGCAGCCTGATGACCCCCTACACAGATACGCAGTATTTT	CASSLMTPYTDTQYF
.	TRBV29-1	TRBJ2-7	.	TGCAGCGGCACCGAAAACTCCTACGAGCAGTACTTC	CSGTENSYEQYF
TRBD1	TRBV20-1	TRBJ2-7	many	TGCAGTGCTAAGGGACAGGGGGCCCTTTTGAGCTCCTACGAGCAGTACTTC	CSAKGQGALLSSYEQYF
TRBD1	TRBV5-1	TRBJ2-7	.	TGCGCCAGCAGCCTCCAGGGGGCTTTCTACGAGCAGTACTTC	CASSLQGAFYEQYF
.	TRBV5-1	TRBJ2-5	few	TGCGCCAGCAGCCCGGGCCCCACGGGCGGGACCCAGTACTTC	CASSPGPTGGTQYF
TRBD2	TRBV5-1	TRBJ2-1	few	TGCGCCAGCAGCTTGGTAGGGACTAGCGGCTCTGGTGAGCAGTTCTTC	CASSLVGTSGSGEQFF
.	TRBV7-2	TRBJ1-1	few	TGTGCCAGCAGCTTAGCGGCCAAGGTCACTGAAGCTTTCTTT	CASSLAAKVTEAFF
.	TRBV30	TRBJ1-5	.	TGTGCCTGGACTTTTCTCGAGCCCCAGCATTTT	CAWTFLEPQHF
.	TRBV7-2	TRBJ1-6	many	TGTGCCAGCTCGTGGGACAATTCACCCCTCCACTTT	CASSWDNSPLHF
.	TRBV9	TRBJ2-1	many	TGTGCCAGCAGCGTAGGGGAAGGAGCCCCGAATGAGCAGTTCTTC	CASSVGEGAPNEQFF